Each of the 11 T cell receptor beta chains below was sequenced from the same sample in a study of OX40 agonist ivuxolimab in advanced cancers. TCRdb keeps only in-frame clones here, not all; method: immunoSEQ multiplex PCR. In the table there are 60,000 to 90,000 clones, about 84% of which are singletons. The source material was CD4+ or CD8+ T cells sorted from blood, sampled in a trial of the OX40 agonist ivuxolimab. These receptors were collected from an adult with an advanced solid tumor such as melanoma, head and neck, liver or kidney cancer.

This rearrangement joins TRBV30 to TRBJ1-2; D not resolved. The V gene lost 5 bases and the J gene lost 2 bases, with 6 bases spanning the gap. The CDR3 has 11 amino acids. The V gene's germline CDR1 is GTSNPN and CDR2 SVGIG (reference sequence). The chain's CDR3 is CAWGQNYGYTF. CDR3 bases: TGTGCCTGGGGCCAGAACTATGGCTACACCTTC.

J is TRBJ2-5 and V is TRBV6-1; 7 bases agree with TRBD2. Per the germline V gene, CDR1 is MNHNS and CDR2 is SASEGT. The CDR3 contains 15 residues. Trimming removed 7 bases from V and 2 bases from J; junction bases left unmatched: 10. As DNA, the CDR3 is TGTGCCAGCAACCGGGCGGGGGACCGACAAGAGACCCAGTACTTC. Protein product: CASNRAGDRQETQYF.

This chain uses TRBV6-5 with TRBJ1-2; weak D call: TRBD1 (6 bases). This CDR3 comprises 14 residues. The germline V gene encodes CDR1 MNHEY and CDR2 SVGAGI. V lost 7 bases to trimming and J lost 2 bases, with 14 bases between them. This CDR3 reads CASISSQGNYGYTF. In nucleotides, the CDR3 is TGTGCCAGCATTTCATCACAGGGCAACTATGGCTACACCTTC.

The CDR3, as DNA: TGTGCCAGCAGTTATAACGGGAGGCCCTACGAGCAGTACTTC. It is translated as CASSYNGRPYEQYF. The chain links TRBV6-5 to TRBJ2-7; 7 bases fit TRBD2. This CDR3 comprises 14 residues. The V gene end was trimmed by 3 bases and the J gene end by 2 bases; junction bases not matched to a gene: 4. The V gene's germline CDR1 is MNHEY and CDR2 SVGAGI.

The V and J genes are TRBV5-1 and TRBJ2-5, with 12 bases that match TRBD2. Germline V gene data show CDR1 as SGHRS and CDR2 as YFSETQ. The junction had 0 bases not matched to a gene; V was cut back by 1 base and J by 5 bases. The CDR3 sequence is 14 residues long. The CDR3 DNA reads TGCGCCAGCAGCTTGACTAGCGGGGGGGAGACCCAGTACTTC. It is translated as CASSLTSGGETQYF.

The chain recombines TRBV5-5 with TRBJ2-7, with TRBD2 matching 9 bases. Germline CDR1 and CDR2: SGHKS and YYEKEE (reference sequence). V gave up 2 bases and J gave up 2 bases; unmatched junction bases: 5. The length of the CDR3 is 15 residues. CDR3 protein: CASSLAGGSPYEQYF. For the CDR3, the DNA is TGTGCCAGCAGCTTAGCGGGAGGAAGTCCCTACGAGCAGTACTTC. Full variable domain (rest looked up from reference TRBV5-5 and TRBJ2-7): DAGVTQSPTHLIKTRGQQVTLRCSPISGHKSVSWYQQVLGQGPQFIFQYYEKEERGRGNFPDRFSARQFPNYSSELNVNALLLGDSALYLCASSLAGGSPYEQYFGPGTRLTVT.

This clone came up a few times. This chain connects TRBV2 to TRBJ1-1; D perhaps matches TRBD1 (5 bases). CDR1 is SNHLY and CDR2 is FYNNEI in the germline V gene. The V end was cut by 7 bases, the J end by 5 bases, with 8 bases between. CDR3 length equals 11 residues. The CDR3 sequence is CASMGGTEAFF. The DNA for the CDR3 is TGTGCCAGCATGGGGGGAACTGAAGCTTTCTTT.

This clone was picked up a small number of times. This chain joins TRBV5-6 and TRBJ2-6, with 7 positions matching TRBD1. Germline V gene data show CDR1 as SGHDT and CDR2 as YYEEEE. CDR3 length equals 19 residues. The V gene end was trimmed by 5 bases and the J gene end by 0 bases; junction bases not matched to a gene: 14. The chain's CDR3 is CASRSDRAPRLSGANVLTF. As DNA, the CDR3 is TGTGCCAGCAGAAGCGACAGGGCTCCTCGTCTCTCTGGGGCCAACGTCCTGACTTTC.

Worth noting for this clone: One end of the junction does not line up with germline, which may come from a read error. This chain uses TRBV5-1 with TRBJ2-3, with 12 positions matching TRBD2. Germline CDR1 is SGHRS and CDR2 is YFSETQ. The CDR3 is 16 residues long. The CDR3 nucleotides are TGCGCCAGCAGCCCTTCGACTAGCGGGGGCACTGATACGCAGTATTTT. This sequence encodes CASSPSTSGGTDTQYF.

The CDR3 sequence is CASSPGTSGHTDTQYF. The CDR3 DNA sequence: TGTGCCAGCAGCCCCGGGACTAGCGGACACACAGATACGCAGTATTTT. The chain recombines TRBV28 with TRBJ2-3, with 11 bases matching TRBD2. After removal of 6 bases from V and 2 bases from J, the junction contained 7 bases not matched to a gene. This CDR3 comprises 16 residues. The germline CDR1 and CDR2 sequences are MDHEN and SYDVKM.

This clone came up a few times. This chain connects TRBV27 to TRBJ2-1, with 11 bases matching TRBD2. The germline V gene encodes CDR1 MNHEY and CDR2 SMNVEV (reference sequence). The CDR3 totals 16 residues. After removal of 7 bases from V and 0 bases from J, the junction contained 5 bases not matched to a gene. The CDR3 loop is CASKLAGVVSYNEQFF. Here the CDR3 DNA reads TGTGCCAGCAAACTAGCGGGAGTCGTCTCCTACAATGAGCAGTTCTTC.